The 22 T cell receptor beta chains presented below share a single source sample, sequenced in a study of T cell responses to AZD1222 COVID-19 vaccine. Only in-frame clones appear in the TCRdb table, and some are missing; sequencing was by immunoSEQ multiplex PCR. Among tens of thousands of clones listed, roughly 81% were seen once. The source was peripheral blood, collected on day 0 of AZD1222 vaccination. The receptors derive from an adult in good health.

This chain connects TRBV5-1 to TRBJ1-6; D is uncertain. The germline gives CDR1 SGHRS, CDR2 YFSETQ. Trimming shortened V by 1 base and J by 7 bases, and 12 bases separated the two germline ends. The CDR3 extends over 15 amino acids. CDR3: CASSLQTQENSPLHF. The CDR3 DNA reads TGCGCCAGCAGCTTGCAGACCCAGGAGAATTCACCCCTCCACTTT.

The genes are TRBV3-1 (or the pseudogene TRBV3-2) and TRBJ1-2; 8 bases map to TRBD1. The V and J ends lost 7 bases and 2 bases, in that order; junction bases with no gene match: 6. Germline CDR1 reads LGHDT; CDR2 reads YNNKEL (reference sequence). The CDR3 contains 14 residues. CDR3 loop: CASNTGQVNYGYTF. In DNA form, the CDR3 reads TGTGCCAGCAATACGGGACAGGTGAACTATGGCTACACCTTC.

The CDR3 bases are TGTGCCAGCAGCCAAATCGGGAATGAGCAGTTCTTC. The encoded protein is CASSQIGNEQFF. The genes are TRBV14 and TRBJ2-1; no firm D call. Per the germline V gene, CDR1 is SGHDN and CDR2 is FVKESK. Trimming took off 2 bases at V and 7 bases at J, with 6 bases between the two ends. The CDR3 sequence is 12 residues long.

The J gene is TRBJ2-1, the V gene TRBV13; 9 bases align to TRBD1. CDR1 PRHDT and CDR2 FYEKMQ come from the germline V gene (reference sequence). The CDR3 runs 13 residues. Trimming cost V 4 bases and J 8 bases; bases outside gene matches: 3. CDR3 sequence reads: CASSWGQGDEQFF. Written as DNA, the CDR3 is TGTGCCAGCAGCTGGGGACAGGGCGATGAGCAGTTCTTC.

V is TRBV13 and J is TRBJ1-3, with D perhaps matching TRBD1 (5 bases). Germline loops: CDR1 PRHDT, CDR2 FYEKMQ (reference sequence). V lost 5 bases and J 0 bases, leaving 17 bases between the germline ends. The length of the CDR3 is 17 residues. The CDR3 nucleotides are TGTGCCAGCAGCCAGCCTGGGACGGTGCTCTCTGGAAACACCATATATTTT. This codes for CASSQPGTVLSGNTIYF.

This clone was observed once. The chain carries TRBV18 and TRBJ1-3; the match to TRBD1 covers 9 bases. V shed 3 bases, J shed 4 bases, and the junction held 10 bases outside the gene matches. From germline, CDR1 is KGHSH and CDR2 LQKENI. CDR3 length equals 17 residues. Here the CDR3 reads CASSPNTGTGKGNTIYF. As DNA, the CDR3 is TGTGCCAGCTCACCGAATACCGGGACAGGGAAAGGAAACACCATATATTTT.

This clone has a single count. Here the CDR3 DNA reads TGTGCCTGGAGGGGGGAGGGCTCTGGTGAGCAGTTCTTC. Translating it yields CAWRGEGSGEQFF. V is TRBV30 and J is TRBJ2-1; 7 positions agree with TRBD2. The trim removed 3 bases at V and 9 bases at J, leaving 8 bases unmatched. The CDR3 has 13 amino acids. Germline loops: CDR1 GTSNPN, CDR2 SVGIG (reference sequence).

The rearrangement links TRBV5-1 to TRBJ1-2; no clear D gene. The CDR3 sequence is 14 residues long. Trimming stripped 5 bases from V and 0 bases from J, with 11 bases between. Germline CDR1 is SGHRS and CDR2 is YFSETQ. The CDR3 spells CASSSGLPNYGYTF. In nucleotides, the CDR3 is TGCGCCAGCAGTTCCGGACTGCCTAACTATGGCTACACCTTC.

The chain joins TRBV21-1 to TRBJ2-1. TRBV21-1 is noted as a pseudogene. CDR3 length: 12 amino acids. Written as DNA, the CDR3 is TGTGCCAGCAGCAAAGGTGCGACTGAGCAGTTCTTC. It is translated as CASSKGATEQFF.

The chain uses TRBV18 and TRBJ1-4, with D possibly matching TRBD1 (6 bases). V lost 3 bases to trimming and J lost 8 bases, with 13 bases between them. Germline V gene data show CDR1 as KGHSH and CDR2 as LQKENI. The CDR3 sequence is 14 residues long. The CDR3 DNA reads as TGTGCCAGCTCACCGGGGGGGGCTTGGGAAAAACTGTTTTTT. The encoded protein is CASSPGGAWEKLFF.

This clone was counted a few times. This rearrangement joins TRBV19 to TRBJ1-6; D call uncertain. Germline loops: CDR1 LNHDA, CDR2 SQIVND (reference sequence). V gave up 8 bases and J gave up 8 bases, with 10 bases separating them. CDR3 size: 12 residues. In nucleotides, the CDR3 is TGTGCCAGTGGGGTGGGGTATTCACCCCTCCACTTT. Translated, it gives CASGVGYSPLHF.

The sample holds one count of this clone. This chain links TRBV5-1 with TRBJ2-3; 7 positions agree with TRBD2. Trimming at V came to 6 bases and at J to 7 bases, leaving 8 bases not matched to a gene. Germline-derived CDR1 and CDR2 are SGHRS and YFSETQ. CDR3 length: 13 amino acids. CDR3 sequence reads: CASNRLASNTQYF. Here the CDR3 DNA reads TGCGCCAGCAACCGACTAGCTAGCAATACGCAGTATTTT.

For the CDR3, the DNA is TGTGCCAGCAACACAATAGGGGCTGGCTACACCTTC. This translates into CASNTIGAGYTF. The chain employs TRBV12-3 or TRBV12-4 and TRBJ1-2; D is perhaps TRBD1 (5 bases). The CDR3 extends over 12 amino acids. The V end lost 7 bases, the J end lost 7 bases, and 13 bases lay between the germline ends.

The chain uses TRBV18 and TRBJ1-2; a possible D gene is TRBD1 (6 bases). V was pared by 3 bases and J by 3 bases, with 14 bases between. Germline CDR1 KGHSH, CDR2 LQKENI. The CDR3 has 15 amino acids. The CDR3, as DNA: TGTGCCAGCTCACCTCAAAGCAGGGGAGACTATGGCTACACCTTC. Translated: CASSPQSRGDYGYTF.

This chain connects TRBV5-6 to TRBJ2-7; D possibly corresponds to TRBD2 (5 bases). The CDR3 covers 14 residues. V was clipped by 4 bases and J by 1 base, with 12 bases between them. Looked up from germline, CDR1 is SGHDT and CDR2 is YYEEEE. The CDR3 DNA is TGTGCCAGCAGCCCCGGGATGGGATCCTACGAGCAGTACTTC. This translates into CASSPGMGSYEQYF.

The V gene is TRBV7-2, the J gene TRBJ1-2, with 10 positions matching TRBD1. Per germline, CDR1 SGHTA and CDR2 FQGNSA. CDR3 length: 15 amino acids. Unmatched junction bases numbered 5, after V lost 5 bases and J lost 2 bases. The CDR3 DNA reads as TGTGCCAGCAGCCAAGACAGGGGGCGGAACTATGGCTACACCTTC. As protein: CASSQDRGRNYGYTF.

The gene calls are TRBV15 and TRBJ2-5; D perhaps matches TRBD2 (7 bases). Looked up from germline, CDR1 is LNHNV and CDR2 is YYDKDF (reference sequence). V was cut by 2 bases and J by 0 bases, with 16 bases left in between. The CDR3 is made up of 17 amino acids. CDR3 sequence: CATSRSLGGAYQETQYF. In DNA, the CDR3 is TGTGCCACCAGCAGATCCCTTGGGGGGGCGTACCAAGAGACCCAGTACTTC.

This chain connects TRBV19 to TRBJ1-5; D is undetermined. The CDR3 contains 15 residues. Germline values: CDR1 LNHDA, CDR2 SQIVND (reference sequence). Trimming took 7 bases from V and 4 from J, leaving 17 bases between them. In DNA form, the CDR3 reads TGTGCCAGTACCCAAGGAGTTTTTAATAATCAGCCCCAGCATTTT. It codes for CASTQGVFNNQPQHF.

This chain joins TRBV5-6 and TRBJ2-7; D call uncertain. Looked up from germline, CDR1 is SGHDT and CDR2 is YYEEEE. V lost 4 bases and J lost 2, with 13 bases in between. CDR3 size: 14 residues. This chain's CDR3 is CASSPSSGTYEQYF. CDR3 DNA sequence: TGTGCCAGCAGCCCTTCCTCCGGTACCTACGAGCAGTACTTC.

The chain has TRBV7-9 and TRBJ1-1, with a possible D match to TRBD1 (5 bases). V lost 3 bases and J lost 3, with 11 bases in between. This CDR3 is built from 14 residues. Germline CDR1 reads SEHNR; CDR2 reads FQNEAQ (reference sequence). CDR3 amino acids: CASSFDFRDTEAFF. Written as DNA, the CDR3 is TGTGCCAGCAGCTTTGATTTCAGGGACACTGAAGCTTTCTTT. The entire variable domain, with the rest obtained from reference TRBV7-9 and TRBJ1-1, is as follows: DTGVSQNPRHKITKRGQNVTFRCDPISEHNRLYWYRQTLGQGPEFLTYFQNEAQLEKSRLLSDRFSAERPKGSFSTLEIQRTEQGDSAMYLCASSFDFRDTEAFFGQGTRLTVV.

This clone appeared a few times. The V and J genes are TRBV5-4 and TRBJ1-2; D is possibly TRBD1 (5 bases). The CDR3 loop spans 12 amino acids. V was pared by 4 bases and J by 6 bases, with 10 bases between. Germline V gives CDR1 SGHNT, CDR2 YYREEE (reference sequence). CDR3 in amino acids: CASSADTHGYTF. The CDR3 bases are TGTGCCAGCAGCGCGGACACTCATGGCTACACCTTC.

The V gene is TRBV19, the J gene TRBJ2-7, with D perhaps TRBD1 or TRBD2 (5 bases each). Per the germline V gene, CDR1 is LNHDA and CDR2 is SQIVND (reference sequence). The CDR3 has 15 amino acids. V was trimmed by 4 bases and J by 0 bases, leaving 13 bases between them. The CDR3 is CASSNPTGASYEQYF. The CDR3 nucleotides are TGTGCCAGTAGTAATCCGACCGGGGCCTCCTACGAGCAGTACTTC.